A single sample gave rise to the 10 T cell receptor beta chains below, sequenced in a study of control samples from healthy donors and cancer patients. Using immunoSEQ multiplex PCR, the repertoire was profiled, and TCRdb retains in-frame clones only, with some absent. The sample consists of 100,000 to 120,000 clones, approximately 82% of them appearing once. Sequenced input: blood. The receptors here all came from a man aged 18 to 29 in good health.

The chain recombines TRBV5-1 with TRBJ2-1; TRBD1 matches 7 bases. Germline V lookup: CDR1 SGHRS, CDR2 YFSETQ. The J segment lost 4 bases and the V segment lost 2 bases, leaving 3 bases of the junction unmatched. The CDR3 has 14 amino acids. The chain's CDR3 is CASSLGGRYNEQFF. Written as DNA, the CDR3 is TGCGCCAGCAGCTTAGGGGGCAGATACAATGAGCAGTTCTTC.

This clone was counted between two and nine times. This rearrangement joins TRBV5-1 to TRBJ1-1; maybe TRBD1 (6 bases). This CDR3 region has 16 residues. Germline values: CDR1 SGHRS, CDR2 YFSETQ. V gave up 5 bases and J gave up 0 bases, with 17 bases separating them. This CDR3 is CASSRGDGLVNTEAFF. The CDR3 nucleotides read TGCGCCAGCAGTAGGGGGGACGGGTTGGTGAACACTGAAGCTTTCTTT. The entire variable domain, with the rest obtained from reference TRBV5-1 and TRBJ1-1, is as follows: KAGVTQTPRYLIKTRGQQVTLSCSPISGHRSVSWYQQTPGQGLQFLFEYFSETQRNKGNFPGRFSGRQFSNSRSEMNVSTLELGDSALYLCASSRGDGLVNTEAFFGQGTRLTVV.

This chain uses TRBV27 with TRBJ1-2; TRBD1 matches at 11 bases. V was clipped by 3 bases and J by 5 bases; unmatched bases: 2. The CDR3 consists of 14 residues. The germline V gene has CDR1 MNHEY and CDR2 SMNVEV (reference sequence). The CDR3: CASSFGQGAYGYTF. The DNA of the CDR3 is TGTGCCAGCAGTTTCGGACAGGGGGCATATGGCTACACCTTC.

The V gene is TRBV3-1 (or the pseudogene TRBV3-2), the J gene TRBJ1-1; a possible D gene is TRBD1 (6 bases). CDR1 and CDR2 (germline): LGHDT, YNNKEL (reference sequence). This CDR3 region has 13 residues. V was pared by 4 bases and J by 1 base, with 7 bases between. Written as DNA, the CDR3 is TGTGCCAGCAGCCTGACAGGGAACACTGAAGCTTTCTTT. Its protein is CASSLTGNTEAFF.

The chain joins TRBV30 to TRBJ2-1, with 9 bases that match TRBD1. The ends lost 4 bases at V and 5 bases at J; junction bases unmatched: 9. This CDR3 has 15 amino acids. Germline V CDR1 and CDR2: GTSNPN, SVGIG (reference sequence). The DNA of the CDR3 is TGTGCCTGGATCCTACCCGGGACAGGGAACAATGAGCAGTTCTTC. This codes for CAWILPGTGNNEQFF.

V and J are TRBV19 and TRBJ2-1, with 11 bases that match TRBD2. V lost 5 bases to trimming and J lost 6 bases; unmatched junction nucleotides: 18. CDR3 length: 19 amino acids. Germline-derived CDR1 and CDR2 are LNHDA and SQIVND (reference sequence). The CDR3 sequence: CASSLFPPISGGARNEQFF. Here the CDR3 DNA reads TGTGCCAGTAGTCTTTTCCCGCCTATTAGCGGGGGGGCTCGCAATGAGCAGTTCTTC.

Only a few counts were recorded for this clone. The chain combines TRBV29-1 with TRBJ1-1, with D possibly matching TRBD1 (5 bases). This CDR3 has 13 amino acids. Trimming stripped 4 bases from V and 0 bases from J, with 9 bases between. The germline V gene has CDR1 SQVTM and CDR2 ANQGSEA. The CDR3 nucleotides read TGCAGCGTTGTTAGACAGTTGAACACTGAAGCTTTCTTT. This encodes CSVVRQLNTEAFF.

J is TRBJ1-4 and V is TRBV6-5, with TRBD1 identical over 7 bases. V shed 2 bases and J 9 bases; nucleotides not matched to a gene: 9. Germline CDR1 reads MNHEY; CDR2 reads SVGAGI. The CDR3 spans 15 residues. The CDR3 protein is CASSYGGQAEKKLFF. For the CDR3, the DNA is TGTGCCAGCAGTTACGGCGGACAGGCGGAAAAAAAACTGTTTTTT.

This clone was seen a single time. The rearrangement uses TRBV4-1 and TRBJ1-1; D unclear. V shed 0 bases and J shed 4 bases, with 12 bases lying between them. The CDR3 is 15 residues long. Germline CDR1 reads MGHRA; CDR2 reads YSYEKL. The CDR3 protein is CASSQDVQVGTEAFF. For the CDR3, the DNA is TGCGCCAGCAGCCAAGATGTCCAGGTCGGCACTGAAGCTTTCTTT.

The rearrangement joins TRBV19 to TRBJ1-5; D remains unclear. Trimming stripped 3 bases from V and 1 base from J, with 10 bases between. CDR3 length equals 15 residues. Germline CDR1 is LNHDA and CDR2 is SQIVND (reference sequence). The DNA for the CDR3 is TGTGCCAGTAGTATGGCGGGTAAAAGCAATCAGCCCCAGCATTTT. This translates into CASSMAGKSNQPQHF.